Listed below are T cell receptor beta chains from one sample, sequenced in a study of circulating CD8 cells and anti-PD-1 response in melanoma. MiXCR was run by TCRdb on the reads, yielding one entry per CDR3 protein. The table lists some 860 distinct CDR3 sequences, approximately 7.5% of them singletons. This specimen consisted of CD8+ T cells from PBMCs, obtained at baseline or after one month of anti-PD-1 therapy (not recorded which). The receptors come from a human donor with melanoma. Each CDR3 is given with its conserved first and last residue. Fields, in order: V gene, J gene, CDR3 protein.

TRBV10-3	TRBJ2-7	CAIQSFGEQRYEQYF
TRBV25-1	TRBJ1-6	CASSEWRTGHSPLHF
TRBV11-2	TRBJ2-1	CASSLFDRGNEQFF
TRBV4-1	TRBJ2-7	CASSQDRGTGGNEQYF
TRBV9	TRBJ1-6	CASSGDSPNSPLHF
TRBV2	TRBJ1-6	CASSEAGVNSPLHF
TRBV4-1	TRBJ1-2	CASSRPDRTNYGYTF
TRBV4-1	TRBJ1-3	CASSQVPGYPSGNTIYF
TRBV5-5	TRBJ2-7	CASSLGTGGNEQYF
TRBV14	TRBJ1-1	CASSQTGEGTEAFF
TRBV19	TRBJ1-2	CASRDRNYNYGYTF
TRBV7-8	TRBJ2-7	CASSPGTSGGYEQYF
TRBV4-1	TRBJ2-7	CASSQEPPPLAGSYEQYF
TRBV11-2	TRBJ2-1	CASSLGSGGEQFF
TRBV9	TRBJ2-1	CASRFLGRFF
TRBV7-2	TRBJ2-3	CASSLMGLAGGLADTQYF
TRBV19	TRBJ2-1	CASSISGGPNEQFF
TRBV24-1	TRBJ2-1	CATSDTRPPNNEQFF
TRBV5-4	TRBJ1-4	CASSLNGYANEKLFF
TRBV19	TRBJ1-1	CASRHQGLDTEALF
TRBV29-1	TRBJ2-5	CSVGDRAQYF
TRBV4-1	TRBJ2-7	CASSQTVGGEFYEQYF
TRBV28	TRBJ1-2	CASSFQNSNYGYTF
TRBV5-6	TRBJ1-5	CASSSLNQPQHF
TRBV4-1	TRBJ2-3	CASSQEGTPFSADTQYF
TRBV19	TRBJ2-7	CASSIGWNEQYF
TRBV19	TRBJ1-2	CASRQSSYGYTF
TRBV5-6	TRBJ2-7	CASSLSDSSYEQYF
TRBV10-2	TRBJ2-7	CASSEAGGYEQYF
TRBV28	TRBJ1-5	CASSLAAGVRDFNQPQHF
TRBV27	TRBJ2-3	CASSWSLGALYTQYF
TRBV27	TRBJ1-1	CASSPIGGVMNTEAFF
TRBV4-2	TRBJ1-2	CASSQPPSYGYTF
TRBV7-8	TRBJ2-7	CASSLGGRTHEQYF
TRBV29-1	TRBJ2-1	CSTSGVQGHPYEQFF
TRBV5-5	TRBJ2-1	CASSLGLSGFGNEQFF
TRBV28	TRBJ1-2	CASRFQNSNYGYTF
TRBV28	TRBJ1-2	CASRYFGSSNYGYTF
TRBV7-3	TRBJ2-5	CASSLHIVGTQYF
TRBV7-9	TRBJ2-7	CASRPKGGNGSYEQYF
TRBV28	TRBJ2-7	CASSFRDTGTYEQYF
TRBV29-1	TRBJ2-1	CSVATSGDEQFF
TRBV5-4	TRBJ2-1	CASSGYSGASYNEQFF
TRBV2	TRBJ2-2	CARGPQGTGELFF
TRBV2	TRBJ2-3	CASSAVEGLAGSASTDTQYF
TRBV28	TRBJ1-1	CASGRRELTEAFF